The 5 T cell receptor beta chains in this list originate from one sample, sequenced in a study of immune heterogeneity within non-small cell lung tumors. A first 10-cycle multiplex round used 32 V-gene and 13 J-gene primers on TCR beta CDR3. MiXCR, run by TCRdb on the multiplex PCR reads, gives a single entry per CDR3 protein. Altogether fewer than 15,000 distinct CDR3 sequences are present, around 22% being singletons, with the ten largest covering about 4.5%. As template, the study used bulk tumor genomic DNA at 550 to 650 ng per sample. Several spatially distant biopsies were obtained per primary tumor intraoperatively. Patients had untreated, newly diagnosed non-small cell lung cancer and underwent curative surgery. The sequenced sample consisted of lung tumor tissue. The receptor source for this set is a man between 60 and 70 years old with non-small cell lung cancer.

By frequency in the sample, this clonotype is medium-sized. The rearrangement uses TRBV28 and TRBJ1-5; TRBD1 is a possible D gene (5 bases). Trimming cost V 2 bases and J 7 bases, with 12 bases left between them. The CDR3 has 14 residues. The germline CDR1 and CDR2 sequences are MDHEN and SYDVKM. The CDR3 DNA sequence: TGTGCCAGCAGTTTAGGGGGGGAGGGGCAGCCCCAGCATTTT. Encoded protein: CASSLGGEGQPQHF.

This clonotype was seen a handful of times. The chain joins TRBV18 to TRBJ1-6; 8 positions agree with TRBD1. Losses at the gene ends were 4 bases for V and 7 bases for J; bases not matched to a gene: 3. The CDR3 loop spans 14 amino acids. CDR1 KGHSH and CDR2 LQKENI come from the germline V gene. CDR3 in DNA: TGTGCCAGCTCACAACAGGGGGGGAATTCACCCCTCCACTTT. Amino acids: CASSQQGGNSPLHF. The whole variable domain, remainder taken from reference TRBV18 and TRBJ1-6, is NAGVMQNPRHLVRRRGQEARLRCSPMKGHSHVYWYRQLPEEGLKFMVYLQKENIIDESGMPKERFSAEFPKEGPSILRIQQVVRGDSAAYFCASSQQGGNSPLHFGNGTRLTVT.

By frequency in the sample, this clonotype is medium-sized. The chain is built from TRBV27 and TRBJ2-1; D gene ambiguous. Germline-derived CDR1 and CDR2 are MNHEY and SMNVEV (reference sequence). V lost 2 bases to trimming and J lost 1 base, with 9 bases between them. The CDR3 loop spans 15 amino acids. As DNA, the CDR3 is TGTGCCAGCAGTTTAGTTGGCGGTTCCTACAATGAGCAGTTCTTC. It specifies CASSLVGGSYNEQFF.

This clonotype is termed medium-sized (0.01 to 0.1%). The chain's CDR3 is CASSQSTSGYYNEQFF. The CDR3 coding sequence is TGTGCCAGCAGTCAATCGACTAGCGGATACTACAATGAGCAGTTCTTC. This chain connects TRBV27 to TRBJ2-1; 9 bases map to TRBD2. The CDR3 is 16 amino acids. Trimming took 5 bases from V and 3 from J; bases not matched to a gene: 8. Germline CDR1 and CDR2: MNHEY and SMNVEV (reference sequence).

This chain links TRBV14 with TRBJ2-7, with D possibly called TRBD1 or TRBD2 (5 bases each). CDR3 length equals 14 residues. Trimming shortened V by 0 bases and J by 3 bases, and 9 bases separated the two germline ends. From germline, CDR1 is SGHDN and CDR2 FVKESK. The CDR3 here is CASSQEGTSYEQYF. In DNA, the CDR3 is TGTGCCAGCAGCCAAGAGGGGACCAGCTACGAGCAGTACTTC. The full variable domain, completed using reference TRBV14 and TRBJ2-7, is EAGVTQFPSHSVIEKGQTVTLRCDPISGHDNLYWYRRVMGKEIKFLLHFVKESKQDESGMPNNRFLAERTGGTYSTLKVQPAELEDSGVYFCASSQEGTSYEQYFGPGTRLTVT.